This T cell receptor beta chain emerged from a study of shared clonotypes between healthy human individuals. Sequencing was performed with immunoSEQ multiplex PCR; in TCRdb, only in-frame clones are kept and a portion is missing. The repertoire holds 100,000 to 130,000 clones, with about 63% as singletons. Remarks on this clone: Its target is not known.

Germline V CDR1 and CDR2: SQVTM, ANQGSEA. The V and J ends lost 4 bases and 1 base respectively, with 12 bases between them. The CDR3 has 14 amino acids. Study-level findings and limits: Rarefaction exposed incomplete sorted-subset sequencing despite large depth.

This chain links TRBV29-1 with TRBJ2-3; D may be TRBD1 (5 bases). The sequence was collected from a woman in her twenties or thirties in good health. The sequencing input was memory CD8+ T cells sorted from blood. Subset meaning: CD45RO+ cells pooled with CCR7-negative TemRA cells. CDR3 sequence (DNA): TGCAGCGTTGGCAGGGTAGAGGGCACAGATACGCAGTATTTT. Protein product: CSVGRVEGTDTQYF.